Listed below are T cell receptor beta chains from one sample, sequenced in a study of blood T cell repertoires in COVID-19. Method: immunoSEQ multiplex PCR; TCRdb's copy keeps in-frame clones and lacks some. The top ten clones hold under 3% of a sample with some 250,000 clones, under 95% of them seen once. Sample: PBMCs or T cells enriched from blood (not recorded which). The receptor source for this set is a woman in her thirties or forties with acute COVID-19. Each CDR3 is given with its conserved first and last residue.

v_call cdr3_aa
TRBV19 CASRGQGYTGELFF
TRBV5-6 CASSLLGSTYEQYF
TRBV5-1 CASSLDGVNQPQHF
TRBV29-1 CSVGQSLIGYTF
TRBV18 CASSFNRGGQETQYF
TRBV10-2 CATRGGTGGYEQYF
TRBV5-5 CASSLTSGGTYEQYF
TRBV6-6 CASSYSGGTPYEQYF
TRBV7-8 CASSLAPEASSYEQYF
TRBV7-8 CASSPAGTGSREQYF
TRBV7-2 CASSDQGDRNTEAFF
TRBV6-2/TRBV6-3 CASSYQASSYNSPLHF
TRBV2 CASSEAGQDYTF
TRBV7-8 CASSLRQAGNEKLFF
TRBV5-6 CASSLGGGETQYF
TRBV19 CASRQDRDNQPQHF
TRBV2 CASSVERGATSEQYF
TRBV5-8 CASSLGQRDTGELFF
TRBV16 CASSQSEDGTSTDTQYF
TRBV9 CASSVEGADSPLHF
TRBV6-5 CASSYSMGRGVYEQYF
TRBV2 CASRAISGGATGELFF
TRBV28 CASSSGQSSGYF
TRBV7-9 CASSLEGARGYTF
TRBV27 CASSRWGGEETQYF
TRBV4-1 CASSQVYRDRVGYTF
TRBV5-1 CASSFSPGYTQYF
TRBV28 CASSRGGGSNQPQHF
TRBV6-2/TRBV6-3 CASSWSSGSGTQYF
TRBV3-1/TRBV3-2 CASSQQGANTEAFF
TRBV7-9 CASSPRAGFNEKLFF
TRBV6-5 CASRAVLNQPQHF
TRBV16 CASSQSAAQGAEQYF
TRBV6-1 CASSERGHSSYEQYF
TRBV19 CASSVRDDPGNTIYF
TRBV6-5 CASREDGIYGYTF
TRBV7-8 CASSPIPRIYNEQFF
TRBV29-1 CSVPDRNTEAFF
TRBV28 CASSLSSINSPLHF
TRBV28 CASSLESRGHTGELFF
TRBV19 CASAGDYNEQFF
TRBV7-3 CASSLQAGANYGYTF
TRBV5-1 CASSLIQGAPTEAFF
TRBV3-1/TRBV3-2 CASSQDLRGTYEQYF
TRBV19 CASSRQSETQYF
TRBV7-3 CASPDQETQYF
TRBV6-5 CASSYGAALEAFF